The T cell receptor beta chain described here comes from a study of CD4 T cells in relation to SARS-CoV-2 and coronaviruses. Notes on the study in general: Each donor contributed either pre-pandemic or post-infection samples, not both.

Unexposed donor CD4+ T cells date from about 2011-2018, before the COVID-19 pandemic. CD4+ T cells were isolated from the cells after around eleven days of culture. Details on this clone: The target antigen is unknown.

Trimming took 6 bases from V and 8 from J; bases not matched to a gene: 8. This CDR3 is built from 14 residues. Germline values: CDR1 LGHNA, CDR2 YSLEER. TCRdb's table, derived via immunoSEQ multiplex PCR, lists solely in-frame clones and lacks some. The data contain some 21,000 clones, over 70% of them singletons. The V and J genes are TRBV4-3 and TRBJ1-4; 8 bases align to TRBD1. The sequence came from a human donor in good health. The sequenced sample consisted of CD4+ T cells from PBMCs, cultured in vitro. In DNA form, the CDR3 reads TGCGCCAGCAGTCCAGGGGGCGCCCGGGAAAAACTGTTTTTT. This translates into CASSPGGAREKLFF.